This T cell receptor (beta chain) was sequenced in a study of blood T cell repertoires in COVID-19. Study context: Italy, Spain and the United States were the sources of the convalescent and acute COVID-19 samples. PBMCs, B-cell-depleted T cells, or T cells were the source of the cDNA or gDNA that made up the material.

The V gene's germline CDR1 is KGHDR and CDR2 SFDVKD. The CDR3 runs to 16 residues. V lost 3 bases, J lost 7 bases, and 5 bases stayed unmatched. Authors' analysis steps: For nucleated cells, counts were estimated from reference gene primer amplification. TCRdb's copy holds only in-frame clones and misses some; the assay was immunoSEQ multiplex PCR. The DNA was the basis for D and trimming; V, J and clone size are from that table. The repertoire holds about 230,000 clones, with 80% to 85% as singletons. This chain connects TRBV24-1 to TRBJ2-1, with 13 bases identical to TRBD2. Sequenced: peripheral blood. The origin of this receptor is a man aged 40-55 years with acute or convalescent COVID-19. The CDR3 protein is CATSDPGLAGPNEQFF. CDR3 nucleotide sequence: TGTGCCACCAGTGATCCGGGACTAGCGGGACCTAATGAGCAGTTCTTC.